This is a list of T cell receptor beta chains from one sample in a study of OX40 agonist ivuxolimab in advanced cancers. Generated by immunoSEQ multiplex PCR, the TCRdb table keeps only in-frame clones and is missing some. The sample contains several thousand clones, about two thirds of which appear only once. Sample: CD4+ or CD8+ T cells sorted from blood, taken in a trial of the OX40 agonist ivuxolimab. These receptors were collected from an adult with an advanced solid tumor such as melanoma, head and neck, liver or kidney cancer. Both conserved end residues are part of each CDR3. Each record gives: J gene, D gene, V gene, clone size, CDR3 DNA, CDR3 protein. The D gene is left open where the match is weak. The size of a clone is reported for some rows only, either as once, few or many, or as a class for expanded clones.

TRBJ1-2	.	TRBV11-2	.	TGTGCCAGCAGCTTAGTGGGGGGGCAGGACTATGGCTACACCTTC	CASSLVGGQDYGYTF
TRBJ1-1	.	TRBV28	.	TGTGCCAGCAGTTTATGGGCCGGGAACACTGAAGCTTTCTTT	CASSLWAGNTEAFF
TRBJ2-1	.	TRBV5-1	.	TGCGCCAGCAGTTACACAGGTTACAATGAGCAGTTCTTC	CASSYTGYNEQFF
TRBJ1-5	.	TRBV5-6	.	TGTGCCAGCAGCTTAGGGAATCAGCCCCAGCATTTT	CASSLGNQPQHF
TRBJ2-7	TRBD1	TRBV29-1	.	TGCAGCGTTCCGGGACAGGGGCGGCAGTACTTC	CSVPGQGRQYF
TRBJ2-7	.	TRBV2	.	TGTGCCAGCAGTCGGGGGCAGGGGTTAGGGTACGAGCAGTACTTC	CASSRGQGLGYEQYF
TRBJ2-3	.	TRBV19	.	TGTGCCAGTCGAGGGTCAGATACGCAGTATTTT	CASRGSDTQYF
TRBJ1-5	TRBD1	TRBV27	.	TGTGCCAGCAGGTCAACAGGGGGCGCGACTCAGCCCCAGCATTTT	CASRSTGGATQPQHF
TRBJ2-7	.	TRBV14	.	TGTGCCAGCAGCCAAGGGAGCGGGTCTGGCTACGAGCAGTACTTC	CASSQGSGSGYEQYF
TRBJ2-7	TRBD1	TRBV5-4	.	TGTGCCAGCAGCTTGGGTCCGGGACAGGTCTACGAGCAGTACTTC	CASSLGPGQVYEQYF
TRBJ2-1	TRBD2	TRBV12-5	.	TGTGCTAGTGGTCTGGGGGGGAATGAGCAGTTCTTC	CASGLGGNEQFF
TRBJ1-1	.	TRBV7-8	many	TGTGCCAGCAGCCTGACCGGAGCCAACACTGAAGCTTTCTTT	CASSLTGANTEAFF
TRBJ2-3	TRBD2	TRBV11-1	.	TGTGCCAGCAGCTCTCCTAGCGGGAGGGGTTGGGCAGATACGCAGTATTTT	CASSSPSGRGWADTQYF
TRBJ2-2	.	TRBV11-2	.	TGTGCCAGCAGCTTTACGGGGGAGCTGTTTTTT	CASSFTGELFF
TRBJ2-1	TRBD2	TRBV9	few	TGTGCCAGCAGCGCAACTAGCGGTAGTTTTTACGATGAGCAGTTCTTC	CASSATSGSFYDEQFF
TRBJ2-1	.	TRBV28	.	TGTGCCAGCAGTTCAGGACATGAGCAGTTCTTC	CASSSGHEQFF
TRBJ2-2	.	TRBV7-2	.	TGTGCCAGCAGCTTCAGGGTCGGGGAGCTGTTTTTT	CASSFRVGELFF
TRBJ2-4	TRBD1	TRBV4-1	few	TGCGCCAGCAGCCTAGGGACAGGCTCCTATGACATTCAGTACTTC	CASSLGTGSYDIQYF
TRBJ2-5	.	TRBV7-3	.	TGTGCCAGCAGCTTAGGCGCAGGAGGGGGAGAGACCCAGTACTTC	CASSLGAGGGETQYF
TRBJ2-7	.	TRBV13	.	TGTGCCAGCAGCAAGGGGGGCACCTACGAGCAGTACTTC	CASSKGGTYEQYF